The 13 T cell receptor beta chains in this list originate from one sample, sequenced in a study of cytomegalovirus exposure and HLA in healthy donors. Here immunoSEQ multiplex PCR was the method, and the copy in TCRdb shows in-frame clones only, minus some. The repertoire holds fewer than 250,000 clones, with around 87% as singletons. Sequenced sample: PBMCs. The receptors stem from a man younger than 35 in good health and CMV-seronegative.

V usage is TRBV10-1 and J usage is TRBJ2-7; D gene ambiguous. CDR3 length equals 12 residues. Trimming took off 2 bases at V and 5 bases at J, with 7 bases between the two ends. Looked up from germline, CDR1 is WNHNN and CDR2 is SYGVQD (reference sequence). CDR3 protein: CASSETLDEQYF. The CDR3 bases are TGCGCCAGCAGTGAGACTTTGGACGAGCAGTACTTC.

In its sample, this clone was seen once. This chain connects TRBV4-3 to TRBJ2-2, with D possibly matching TRBD2 (5 bases). This CDR3 comprises 16 residues. Trimming stripped 0 bases from V and 4 bases from J, with 12 bases between. The V gene's germline CDR1 is LGHNA and CDR2 YSLEER. CDR3 residues: CASSQDARASTGELFF. CDR3 in DNA: TGCGCCAGCAGCCAAGACGCGAGGGCCTCCACCGGGGAGCTGTTTTTT.

The V call is TRBV7-9, the J call TRBJ1-1; perhaps TRBD1 as D (5 bases). This CDR3 region has 12 residues. V was trimmed by 8 bases and J by 7 bases, leaving 14 bases between them. Germline values: CDR1 SEHNR, CDR2 FQNEAQ (reference sequence). The CDR3 DNA is TGTGCCAGCCGACGGGGGGGTAGTGAAGCTTTCTTT. Protein: CASRRGGSEAFF.

The CDR3 is CASSMSPSGGYEQFF. The DNA of the CDR3 is TGTGCCAGTAGTATGTCGCCTAGCGGGGGATATGAGCAGTTCTTC. The V gene is TRBV19, the J gene TRBJ2-1; TRBD2 aligns across 10 bases. Germline-derived CDR1 and CDR2 are LNHDA and SQIVND (reference sequence). The junction had 7 bases not matched to a gene; V was cut back by 3 bases and J by 8 bases. The CDR3 contains 15 residues. The full variable domain, its missing parts supplied by reference TRBV19 and TRBJ2-1, is DGGITQSPKYLFRKEGQNVTLSCEQNLNHDAMYWYRQDPGQGLRLIYYSQIVNDFQKGDIAEGYSVSREKKESFPLTVTSAQKNPTAFYLCASSMSPSGGYEQFFGPGTRLTVL.

V and J are TRBV19 and TRBJ1-5; D is uncertain. Trimming pared 3 bases from V and 0 bases from J, leaving 9 bases between. The germline V gene has CDR1 LNHDA and CDR2 SQIVND (reference sequence). There are 15 residues in the CDR3. In DNA form, the CDR3 reads TGTGCCAGTAGTATGGTAGCCTATAGCAATCAGCCCCAGCATTTT. It specifies CASSMVAYSNQPQHF.

The chain employs TRBV5-1 and TRBJ2-1, with TRBD1 identical over 9 bases. The CDR3 runs 14 residues. After removal of 3 bases from V and 7 bases from J, the junction contained 5 bases not matched to a gene. Germline V gives CDR1 SGHRS, CDR2 YFSETQ. As DNA, the CDR3 is TGCGCCAGCAGCTCGGGACAGGGACGGAATGAGCAGTTCTTC. As protein: CASSSGQGRNEQFF.

This clone was seen only a few times. The chain employs TRBV4-1 and TRBJ1-4; possibly TRBD1 for D (6 bases). The CDR3 is made up of 15 amino acids. Looked up from germline, CDR1 is MGHRA and CDR2 is YSYEKL. The V gene lost 3 bases and the J gene lost 3 bases, with 11 bases spanning the gap. The CDR3 loop is CASSQPRTANEKLFF. DNA of the CDR3: TGCGCCAGCAGCCAGCCACGGACAGCTAATGAAAAACTGTTTTTT.

The chain recombines TRBV28 with TRBJ2-4, with a tentative D call TRBD2 (6 bases). Germline CDR1 is MDHEN and CDR2 is SYDVKM. The CDR3 extends over 16 amino acids. Trimming pared 6 bases from V and 3 bases from J, leaving 18 bases between. The CDR3 bases are TGTGCCAGCAGCCCCCAGGAGGGGAGTTACAAAAACATTCAGTACTTC. Translating gives CASSPQEGSYKNIQYF.

The rearrangement links TRBV10-3 to TRBJ2-2, with a tentative D call TRBD1 (7 bases). The germline V gene encodes CDR1 ENHRY and CDR2 SYGVKD. The CDR3 length is 14 residues. Trimming removed 7 bases at V and 1 base at J, with 10 bases between. DNA for the CDR3: TGTGCCATCAACCAGGGGGGGAACACCGGGGAGCTGTTTTTT. Translated: CAINQGGNTGELFF.

In its sample, this clone was seen a few times. This sequence joins TRBV11-2 and TRBJ1-5; D is unresolved. Germline loops: CDR1 SGHAT, CDR2 FQNNGV. V lost 5 bases to trimming and J lost 6 bases, with 17 bases between them. This CDR3 has 15 amino acids. DNA of the CDR3: TGTGCCAGCAGCCCCGGGATGTCCGAGAGTCAGCCCCAGCATTTT. Its protein product is CASSPGMSESQPQHF.

The chain recombines TRBV28 with TRBJ2-3, with 12 positions matching TRBD2. The CDR3 loop spans 16 amino acids. Germline lookup yields CDR1 MDHEN and CDR2 SYDVKM. The V and J ends lost 6 bases and 2 bases, in that order; junction bases with no gene match: 6. The CDR3 DNA sequence: TGTGCCAGCAGCCGGAGACTAGCGGGGGACACAGATACGCAGTATTTT. It codes for CASSRRLAGDTDTQYF. The variable domain in full, completed from reference TRBV28 and TRBJ2-3, reads DVKVTQSSRYLVKRTGEKVFLECVQDMDHENMFWYRQDPGLGLRLIYFSYDVKMKEKGDIPEGYSVSREKKERFSLILESASTNQTSMYLCASSRRLAGDTDTQYFGPGTRLTVL.

The rearrangement links TRBV27 to TRBJ2-3; the match to TRBD2 covers 12 bases. The germline V gene encodes CDR1 MNHEY and CDR2 SMNVEV (reference sequence). V was pared by 8 bases and J by 4 bases, with 22 bases of the junction left unmatched. The CDR3 sequence is 20 residues long. The CDR3 sequence: CASGTEDGASGGALSDTQYF. The CDR3 DNA sequence: TGTGCCAGCGGTACCGAAGACGGGGCTAGCGGGGGGGCATTGTCAGATACGCAGTATTTT.

The chain combines TRBV19 with TRBJ2-7; D is perhaps TRBD2 (5 bases). This CDR3 spans 13 amino acids. Germline V CDR1 and CDR2: LNHDA, SQIVND (reference sequence). The V and J ends lost 6 bases and 1 base respectively, with 10 bases between them. The DNA for the CDR3 is TGTGCCAGTAGGGGCCGAGGGTCCTACGAGCAGTACTTC. It yields the protein CASRGRGSYEQYF.